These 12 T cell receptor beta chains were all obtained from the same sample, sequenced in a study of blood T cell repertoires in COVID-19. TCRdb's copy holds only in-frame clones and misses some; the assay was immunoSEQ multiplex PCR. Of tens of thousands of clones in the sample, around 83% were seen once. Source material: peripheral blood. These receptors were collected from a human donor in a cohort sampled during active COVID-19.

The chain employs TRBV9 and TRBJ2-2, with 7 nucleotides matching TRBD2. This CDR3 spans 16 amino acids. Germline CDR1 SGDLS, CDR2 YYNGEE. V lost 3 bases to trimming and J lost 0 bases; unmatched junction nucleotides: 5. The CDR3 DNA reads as TGTGCCAGCAGCGAGGGAGCGGGGCCGAACACCGGGGAGCTGTTTTTT. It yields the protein CASSEGAGPNTGELFF.

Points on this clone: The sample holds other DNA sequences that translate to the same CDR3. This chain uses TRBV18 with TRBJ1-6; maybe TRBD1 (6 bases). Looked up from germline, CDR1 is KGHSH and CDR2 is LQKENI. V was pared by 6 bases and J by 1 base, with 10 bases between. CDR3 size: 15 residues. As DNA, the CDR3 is TGTGCCAGCTCGCAACAGGGTTCCTATAATTCACCCCTCCACTTT. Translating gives CASSQQGSYNSPLHF.

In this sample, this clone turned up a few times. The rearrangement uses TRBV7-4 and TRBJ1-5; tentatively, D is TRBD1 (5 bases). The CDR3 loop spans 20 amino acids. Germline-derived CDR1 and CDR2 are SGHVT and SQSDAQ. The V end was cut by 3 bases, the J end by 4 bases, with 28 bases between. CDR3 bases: TGTGCCAGCAGCTTTTTGGGCCTAGGGGACTCTAGATCACGGAATCAGCCCCAGCATTTT. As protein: CASSFLGLGDSRSRNQPQHF.

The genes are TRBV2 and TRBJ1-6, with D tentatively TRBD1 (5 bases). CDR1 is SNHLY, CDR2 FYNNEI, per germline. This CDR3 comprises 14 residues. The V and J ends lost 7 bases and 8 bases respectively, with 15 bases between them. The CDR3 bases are TGTGCCAGCACTCCTGGGTGGGGGGATTCACCCCTCCACTTT. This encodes CASTPGWGDSPLHF.

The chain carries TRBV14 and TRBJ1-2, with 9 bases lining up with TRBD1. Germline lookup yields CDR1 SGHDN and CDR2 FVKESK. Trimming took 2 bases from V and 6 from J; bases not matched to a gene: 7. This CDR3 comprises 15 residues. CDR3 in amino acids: CASSQLDRGSDGYTF. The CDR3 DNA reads TGTGCCAGCAGCCAACTTGACAGGGGGAGCGATGGCTACACCTTC.

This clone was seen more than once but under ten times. In DNA, the CDR3 is TGTGCCAGCAAGATCAGCGGGGGGAACACCGGGGAGCTGTTTTTT. Its translation: CASKISGGNTGELFF. The chain employs TRBV7-3 and TRBJ2-2; 8 bases agree with TRBD2. The germline V gene has CDR1 SGHTA and CDR2 FQGTGA. CDR3 size: 15 residues. V was clipped by 7 bases and J by 1 base; unmatched bases: 5. Combining the CDR3 with reference TRBV7-3 and TRBJ2-2 gives the whole variable domain GAGVSQTPSNKVTEKGKYVELRCDPISGHTALYWYRQSLGQGPEFLIYFQGTGAADDSGLPNDRFFAVRPEGSVSTLKIQRTERGDSAVYLCASKISGGNTGELFFGEGSRLTVL.

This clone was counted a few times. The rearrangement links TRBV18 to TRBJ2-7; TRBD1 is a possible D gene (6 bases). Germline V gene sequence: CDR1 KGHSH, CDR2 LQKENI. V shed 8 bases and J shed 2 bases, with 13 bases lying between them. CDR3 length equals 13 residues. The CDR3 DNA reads TGTGCCAGCCGGACAGCTGCACCCTACGAGCAGTACTTC. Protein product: CASRTAAPYEQYF.

For the CDR3, the DNA is TGTGCCAGCAGCTTGGCCGGGACTGTTGAAGCTTTCTTT. It codes for CASSLAGTVEAFF. The chain joins TRBV5-4 to TRBJ1-1, with TRBD1 as a possible D gene (5 bases). The CDR3 sequence is 13 residues long. Germline lookup yields CDR1 SGHNT and CDR2 YYREEE (reference sequence). V was clipped by 0 bases and J by 7 bases, with 10 bases between them.

DNA for the CDR3: TGTGCCAGTAAAACAGGGGCGAGCAATCAGCCCCAGCATTTT. Protein sequence: CASKTGASNQPQHF. The chain combines TRBV19 with TRBJ1-5; 7 bases map to TRBD1. The CDR3 is made up of 14 amino acids. Germline V CDR1 and CDR2: LNHDA, SQIVND (reference sequence). The junction had 4 bases not matched to a gene; V was cut back by 7 bases and J by 1 base.

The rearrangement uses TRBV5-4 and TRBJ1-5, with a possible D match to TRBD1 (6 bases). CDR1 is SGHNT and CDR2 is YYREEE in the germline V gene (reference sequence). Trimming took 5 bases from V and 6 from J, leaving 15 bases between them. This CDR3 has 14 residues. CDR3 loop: CASSQGTVGQPQHF. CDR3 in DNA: TGTGCCAGCAGTCAGGGGACGGTCGGTCAGCCCCAGCATTTT.

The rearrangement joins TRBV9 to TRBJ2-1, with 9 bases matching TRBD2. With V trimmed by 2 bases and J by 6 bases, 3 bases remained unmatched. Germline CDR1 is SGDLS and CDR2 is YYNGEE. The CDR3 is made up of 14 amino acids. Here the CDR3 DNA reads TGTGCCAGCAGCGTTCCAGCGGGGGGCAATGAGCAGTTCTTC. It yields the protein CASSVPAGGNEQFF.

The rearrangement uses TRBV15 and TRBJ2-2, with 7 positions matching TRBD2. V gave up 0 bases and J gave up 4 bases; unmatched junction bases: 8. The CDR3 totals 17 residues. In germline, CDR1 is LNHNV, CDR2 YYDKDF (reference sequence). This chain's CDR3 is CATSRDDGGSLTGELFF. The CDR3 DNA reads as TGTGCCACCAGCAGAGATGACGGGGGGAGCCTCACCGGGGAGCTGTTTTTT. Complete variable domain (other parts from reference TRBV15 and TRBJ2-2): DAMVIQNPRYQVTQFGKPVTLSCSQTLNHNVMYWYQQKSSQAPKLLFHYYDKDFNNEADTPDNFQSRRPNTSFCFLDIRSPGLGDTAMYLCATSRDDGGSLTGELFFGEGSRLTVL.